This is a list of T cell receptor beta chains from one sample in a study of T cell responses to AZD1222 COVID-19 vaccine. The assay was immunoSEQ multiplex PCR, and TCRdb's table has in-frame clones only and misses some. Of 110,000 to 150,000 clones in the sample, about 86% were seen once. The sample consisted of peripheral blood, taken on day 0 of AZD1222 vaccination. These receptors were collected from an adult in good health. CDR3s include the opening cysteine and the closing phenylalanine or tryptophan. A D gene is named only where the DNA matches it firmly. Only some rows state a clone size, as once, few, many or a class for expanded clones.

.	.	TRBV5-5	TRBJ1-1	CASSKSTLNTEAFF	TGTGCCAGCAGCAAGTCAACACTGAACACTGAAGCTTTCTTT
.	.	TRBV19	TRBJ2-4	CASRDVAWEAKNIQYF	TGTGCCAGTCGCGACGTAGCGTGGGAGGCCAAAAACATTCAGTACTTC
.	TRBD1	TRBV9	TRBJ1-3	CASSVTGALSGNTIYF	TGTGCCAGCAGCGTGACAGGGGCCCTCTCTGGAAACACCATATATTTT
.	TRBD2	TRBV15	TRBJ2-1	CATSRKLPPASGPYNEQFF	TGTGCCACCAGCAGGAAACTCCCTCCGGCTAGCGGGCCGTACAATGAGCAGTTCTTC
.	TRBD2	TRBV11-3	TRBJ2-1	CASSYSGSYNEQFF	TGTGCCAGCAGCTATAGCGGGAGCTACAATGAGCAGTTCTTC
.	.	TRBV7-3	TRBJ2-7	CASSNERTYEQYF	TGTGCCAGCAGCAACGAGCGGACCTACGAGCAGTACTTC
.	.	TRBV28	TRBJ2-7	CASSFGVLWSEQYF	TGTGCCAGCAGTTTTGGTGTACTTTGGAGCGAGCAGTACTTC
.	TRBD1	TRBV5-1	TRBJ1-2	CASSLGQGLNYGYTF	TGCGCCAGCAGCTTGGGACAGGGGCTTAACTATGGCTACACCTTC
.	TRBD1	TRBV10-3	TRBJ2-5	CAISESGQQETQYF	TGTGCCATCAGTGAGTCGGGACAGCAAGAGACCCAGTACTTC
.	TRBD1	TRBV13	TRBJ2-1	CASSSYRGNEQFF	TGTGCCAGCAGCTCATACAGGGGGAATGAGCAGTTCTTC
.	.	TRBV30	TRBJ2-2	CAWDRLFTGELFF	TGTGCCTGGGACAGACTATTTACCGGGGAGCTGTTTTTT
.	.	TRBV7-9	TRBJ2-3	CASSLNGASTDTQYF	TGTGCCAGCAGCTTAAACGGGGCTAGCACAGATACGCAGTATTTT
.	TRBD1	TRBV20-1	TRBJ1-1	CSVRGQFEAFF	TGCAGTGTTAGGGGGCAGTTTGAAGCTTTCTTT
.	.	TRBV9	TRBJ2-7	CASSVDGLWGEQYF	TGTGCCAGCAGCGTAGATGGACTGTGGGGCGAGCAGTACTTC
.	TRBD1	TRBV11-2	TRBJ1-5	CASPGGEKESNQPQHF	TGTGCCAGCCCAGGGGGGGAGAAAGAGAGCAATCAGCCCCAGCATTTT
.	.	TRBV5-1	TRBJ2-1	CASGPGASPFYNEQFF	TGCGCCAGCGGTCCCGGGGCCAGTCCATTCTACAATGAGCAGTTCTTC
.	.	TRBV7-9	TRBJ2-1	CASSLATPNEQFF	TGTGCCAGCAGCTTAGCGACCCCCAATGAGCAGTTCTTC
.	.	TRBV21-1	TRBJ1-1	CASSNTSAFF	TGTGCCAGCAGCAATACCTCGGCTTTCTTT
few	.	TRBV12-3/TRBV12-4	TRBJ2-1	CASSLEGGHEQFF	TGTGCCAGCAGTTTAGAGGGCGGACATGAGCAGTTCTTC
.	.	TRBV5-1	TRBJ1-4	CASSLAGEKLFF	TGCGCCAGCAGCTTGGCCGGGGAAAAACTGTTTTTT
.	TRBD1	TRBV10-3	TRBJ1-5	CAISGDRGQQPQHF	TGTGCCATCAGCGGGGACAGGGGCCAGCAGCCCCAGCATTTT